What follows describes a single T cell receptor beta chain. Its target antigen remains unknown. Per-base quality was not reported, and no clone a single base away is much larger than it. TCRbeta CDR3 regions were amplified from genomic DNA by means of the immunoSEQ Assay, a bias-controlled multiplex PCR. As for the original processing: Nucleated cell counts per sample were estimated from amplification of reference gene primers within the assay. To quantify the absolute abundance of each unique TCRbeta CDR3 rearrangement, sequence reads were collapsed and filtered. Productive Simpson clonality was computed per sample as the square root of Simpson's diversity index over productive rearrangements. Entries here come from immuneACCESS through TCRdb and include only in-frame sequences with V and J called. Some clones fail to appear in such tables; in the studies checked, an unresolved V gene covers under half of the shortfall, and the cause of the remainder is unknown. The V and J calls and clone size were taken over from that table, and D and trimming were inferred from the DNA. The sample data list 400,000 to 450,000 clones, and around 91% of these were observed just once. Of the sample, 1.1% falls within the top ten clones.

The data belong to a study of blood T cell repertoires in COVID-19 (dated by TCRdb to about 2020). Broadly, across the study: Samples from collaborators originated in the United States, Italy and Spain and spanned both the acute and convalescent phases of COVID-19. The material from the prospective study consisted of cDNA or gDNA derived from T cells, B-cell-depleted T cells, or PBMCs. Subjects who had been exposed to COVID-19, were actively infected with it, or had recovered from it provided the deeply sampled blood TCRbeta repertoires that made up the dataset. The repertoires were released in a freely available public database meant as a resource for research on the immune response to SARS-CoV-2. The samples were drawn from the first 160 participants of the ongoing ImmuneRACE study and from 950 to 1,500 subjects provided by 6 global collaborators. Nearly every sample came with metadata listing a de-identified subject ID, COVID-19 status, age in years and sex. Where available, HLA class I and class II types were obtained from metadata supplied by the sample provider rather than from assay-based typing. The investigation overall reported the following: The quantity of clinical and demographic metadata differed by source and by participant and was supplied without curation.

The germline V gene supplies CDR1 MNHEY and CDR2 SVGEGT. Trimming costs V 4 bases and J 0 bases, and their ends lie 7 bases apart. The CDR3 has 14 amino acids, counting the end cysteine and phenylalanine. Left in the record is the CDR3 DNA by itself, 42 bases read in frame from the first base. Enrolling through a virtual design, the prospective study's participants ranged in age from roughly 18 to 95 years and lived across around 25 United States geographic areas. In the prospective study, participants were assigned to cohorts based on the clinical history participants reported in a screening survey and a study questionnaire. Recovered participants in ImmuneRACE Cohort 3 were defined as having two consecutive negative NP/OP PCR tests, clearance from a healthcare professional, or resolution of symptoms. In the prospective study, mobile phlebotomists collected whole blood, serum and a nasopharyngeal or oropharyngeal swab from each participant. Over a roughly two-month period, participants in the prospective study had the option of providing additional blood draws and questionnaires. Before DNA extraction, prospective study blood samples were shipped either frozen or at room temperature.

The sequenced sample consisted of PBMCs or T cells enriched from blood (not recorded which). The sequence links TRBV6-2 or TRBV6-3 to TRBJ2-1; TRBD1 might be the D gene, on 5 matching bases. The TCR originated in a man aged 30 to 39 who had recovered from COVID-19. CDR3 reads: CASSLDSSYNEQFF. DNA sequence: TGTGCCAGCAGTTTAGACAGCTCCTACAATGAGCAGTTCTTC.